Presented here are 19 T cell receptor beta chains from one specimen sequenced in a study of blood T cell repertoires in COVID-19. TCRdb keeps only in-frame clones here, not all; method: immunoSEQ multiplex PCR. This table has a few hundred thousand clones, about 88% appearing once. Input material: peripheral blood. The source is a woman aged 55-75 years with COVID-19, enrolled during active disease.

The rearrangement joins TRBV21-1 to TRBJ2-7; TRBD2, as called in the table, went unchecked against the DNA. TRBV21-1 is a pseudogene segment. CDR3 length: 19 residues. DNA of the CDR3: TGTGCCCAACGGTCGGGGGAGGAAAACGGTAGCGGGATAGTTGGCGAGCAGTACTTC. Protein: CAQRSGEENGSGIVGEQYF.

The chain has TRBV14 and TRBJ1-2; 7 bases fit TRBD1. Losses at the gene ends were 4 bases for V and 8 bases for J; bases not matched to a gene: 19. Germline CDR1 is SGHDN and CDR2 is FVKESK. There are 17 residues in the CDR3. The CDR3 sequence is CASSPKGRGVSWDGYTF. DNA of the CDR3: TGTGCCAGCAGCCCCAAGGGCAGGGGGGTGTCTTGGGACGGCTACACCTTC.

This clone was picked up one time. V is TRBV30 and J is TRBJ1-1; possible D gene TRBD1, 6 bases. The germline CDR1 and CDR2 sequences are GTSNPN and SVGIG (reference sequence). The CDR3 has 12 residues. V lost 2 bases to trimming and J lost 4 bases, with 8 bases between them. The CDR3 region has the DNA TGTGCCTGGAGTACAGGGAGCACTGAAGCTTTCTTT. Protein product: CAWSTGSTEAFF.

This clone was seen more than once but under ten times. The chain carries TRBV6-5 and TRBJ1-4, with 9 bases fitting TRBD1. Germline CDR1 is MNHEY and CDR2 is SVGAGI. V lost 6 bases to trimming and J lost 7 bases; unmatched junction nucleotides: 6. The CDR3 length is 14 residues. The CDR3 loop reads CASRGTGFGEKLFF. The CDR3 region has the DNA TGTGCCAGCAGAGGGACAGGGTTTGGTGAAAAACTGTTTTTT.

J is TRBJ2-1 and V is TRBV24-1, with TRBD2 identical over 8 bases. V lost 0 bases, J lost 0 bases, and 0 bases stayed unmatched. There are 16 residues in the CDR3. Germline V lookup: CDR1 KGHDR, CDR2 SFDVKD. In nucleotides, the CDR3 is TGTGCCACCAGTGATTTGAGCGGGGGCTCCTACAATGAGCAGTTCTTC. It is translated as CATSDLSGGSYNEQFF.

The chain uses TRBV7-2 and TRBJ2-5, with unresolved D. Germline assignment: CDR1 SGHTA and CDR2 FQGNSA. The V end lost 2 bases, the J end lost 4 bases, and 8 bases lay between the germline ends. CDR3 length: 13 residues. CDR3 protein: CASSLSRSETQYF. The CDR3 nucleotides read TGTGCCAGCAGCTTATCGCGTTCAGAGACCCAGTACTTC.

CDR3: CASSFQQGAVGSPLHF. CDR3 coding DNA: TGTGCCAGCAGTTTTCAACAGGGGGCGGTCGGGTCACCCCTCCACTTT. The chain combines TRBV6-5 with TRBJ1-6, with 9 bases aligning to TRBD1. The junction had 11 bases not matched to a gene; V was cut back by 4 bases and J by 10 bases. Germline-derived CDR1 and CDR2 are MNHEY and SVGAGI. The length of the CDR3 is 16 residues.

This chain links TRBV24-1 with TRBJ2-3, with 9 bases that match TRBD2. The CDR3 has 15 amino acids. Germline trimming cut 5 bases from V and 6 bases from J; bases unmatched to any gene: 8. From germline, CDR1 is KGHDR and CDR2 SFDVKD. The DNA for the CDR3 is TGTGCCACCAGTGCTTGGCGGGAGGGCCAGGATACGCAGTATTTT. Translating gives CATSAWREGQDTQYF.

The chain uses TRBV24-1 and TRBJ1-3, with D perhaps matching TRBD1 (5 bases). The V and J ends lost 5 bases and 7 bases respectively, with 14 bases between them. CDR1 is KGHDR, CDR2 SFDVKD, per germline. The CDR3 sequence is 14 residues long. CDR3 DNA sequence: TGTGCCACCAGTGCGGGACTGAGGCACAACACCATATATTTT. As protein: CATSAGLRHNTIYF.

This clone has just one count. This chain joins TRBV4-3 and TRBJ1-4; 7 nucleotides match TRBD1. V was clipped by 2 bases and J by 8 bases; unmatched bases: 8. CDR1 LGHNA and CDR2 YSLEER come from the germline V gene. The CDR3 length is 15 residues. The CDR3 DNA follows: TGCGCCAGCAGCCAACGGGACAGCCTAGGGGAAAAACTGTTTTTT. The encoded protein is CASSQRDSLGEKLFF.

The V and J genes are TRBV7-2 and TRBJ1-3, with 8 bases lining up with TRBD1. Germline lookup yields CDR1 SGHTA and CDR2 FQGNSA. CDR3 length equals 14 residues. J was trimmed by 0 bases and V by 6 bases; bases with no gene match: 1. The CDR3 protein is CASRTGGSGNTIYF. The DNA of the CDR3 is TGTGCCAGCAGAACAGGGGGCTCTGGAAACACCATATATTTT.

The count of this clone is one. The chain couples TRBV15 to TRBJ2-1; 9 positions agree with TRBD2. Germline CDR1 and CDR2: LNHNV and YYDKDF (reference sequence). This CDR3 has 20 residues. V dropped 0 bases and J dropped 0; count of bases not matched to a gene: 12. Written as DNA, the CDR3 is TGTGCCACCAGCAGAGAAAGGTTGGCGGGAGGGCCTCGCTCCTACAATGAGCAGTTCTTC. Amino acids: CATSRERLAGGPRSYNEQFF.

The V and J genes are TRBV11-2 and TRBJ2-7; D gene ambiguous. CDR3 length equals 13 residues. V was shortened by 8 bases and J by 0 bases, with 11 bases between the two germline ends. Germline V CDR1 and CDR2: SGHAT, FQNNGV. CDR3 region: CASLGLSSYEQYF. The CDR3 nucleotides read TGTGCCAGCCTCGGGTTGAGCTCCTACGAGCAGTACTTC.

This clone has only a few counts. The chain couples TRBV7-9 to TRBJ2-7, with 8 bases fitting TRBD1. The CDR3 runs 14 residues. From germline, CDR1 is SEHNR and CDR2 FQNEAQ (reference sequence). Trimming took 1 base from V and 4 from J; bases not matched to a gene: 3. The chain's CDR3 is CASSLGTGRYEQYF. Written as DNA, the CDR3 is TGTGCCAGCAGCTTAGGGACAGGGAGATACGAGCAGTACTTC.

The rearrangement links TRBV15 to TRBJ1-3; possibly TRBD1 for D (5 bases). The CDR3 consists of 15 residues. Trimming took off 5 bases at V and 0 bases at J, with 11 bases between the two ends. Per the germline V gene, CDR1 is LNHNV and CDR2 is YYDKDF (reference sequence). Written as DNA, the CDR3 is TGTGCCACCAGCCGGGGGGGGAACTCTGGAAACACCATATATTTT. As protein: CATSRGGNSGNTIYF. The full variable domain, rest sourced from reference TRBV15 and TRBJ1-3, is DAMVIQNPRYQVTQFGKPVTLSCSQTLNHNVMYWYQQKSSQAPKLLFHYYDKDFNNEADTPDNFQSRRPNTSFCFLDIRSPGLGDTAMYLCATSRGGNSGNTIYFGEGSWLTVV.

The chain combines TRBV9 with TRBJ2-2; 13 nucleotides agree with TRBD2. Trimming took 3 bases from V and 7 from J; bases not matched to a gene: 18. CDR1 is SGDLS and CDR2 is YYNGEE in the germline V gene. CDR3 length: 20 residues. CDR3 nucleotides: TGTGCCAGCAGCGGAGGACCGATCGCCGGGACTAGCGGGACGGTCGGGGAGCTGTTTTTT. Translation gives CASSGGPIAGTSGTVGELFF. Full variable domain (rest looked up from reference TRBV9 and TRBJ2-2): DSGVTQTPKHLITATGQRVTLRCSPRSGDLSVYWYQQSLDQGLQFLIQYYNGEERAKGNILERFSAQQFPDLHSELNLSSLELGDSALYFCASSGGPIAGTSGTVGELFFGEGSRLTVL.

The chain joins TRBV6-1 to TRBJ1-1, with D unclear. The length of the CDR3 is 16 residues. V was shortened by 1 base and J by 2 bases, with 14 bases between the two germline ends. CDR1 and CDR2 from the germline V gene are MNHNS and SASEGT. The CDR3 region has the DNA TGTGCCAGCAGTGAAGGCTGGGGAGGCTTAAACACTGAAGCTTTCTTT. Its protein product is CASSEGWGGLNTEAFF.

J is TRBJ1-5 and V is TRBV5-1, with D unresolved. CDR1 and CDR2 (germline): SGHRS, YFSETQ. CDR3 length equals 14 residues. V dropped 1 base and J dropped 8 bases, with 13 bases sitting between them. As DNA, the CDR3 is TGCGCCAGCAGCTTGTCTGGAGCCCGGGAGCCCCAGCATTTT. Protein sequence: CASSLSGAREPQHF.

V is TRBV11-2 and J is TRBJ2-1; D call uncertain. V lost 1 base, J lost 0 bases, and 7 bases lay in between. Germline CDR1 SGHAT, CDR2 FQNNGV. This CDR3 has 15 amino acids. CDR3: CASSLGSGSYNEQFF. CDR3 bases: TGTGCCAGCAGCTTAGGGTCGGGCTCCTACAATGAGCAGTTCTTC.